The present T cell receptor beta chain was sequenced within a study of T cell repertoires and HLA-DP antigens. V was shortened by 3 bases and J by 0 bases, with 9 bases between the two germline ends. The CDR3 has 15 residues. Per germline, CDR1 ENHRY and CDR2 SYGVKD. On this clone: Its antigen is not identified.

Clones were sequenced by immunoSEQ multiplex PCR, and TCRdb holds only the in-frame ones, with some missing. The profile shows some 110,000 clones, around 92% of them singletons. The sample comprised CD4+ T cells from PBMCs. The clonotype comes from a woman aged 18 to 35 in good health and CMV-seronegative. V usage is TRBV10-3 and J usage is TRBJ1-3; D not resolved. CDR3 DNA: TGTGCCATCAGTGATTATAGCTACTCTGGAAACACCATATATTTT. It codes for CAISDYSYSGNTIYF.